Listed below are T cell receptor beta chains from one sample, sequenced in a study of T cell changes during pregnancy in multiple sclerosis. Profiling relied on immunoSEQ multiplex PCR, and the TCRdb table lists in-frame clones only, not all of them. This sample has about 65,000 clones, with roughly 92% found just once. Here the sequenced sample was CD8+ T cells from peripheral blood mononuclear cells, taken in the third trimester of pregnancy. The receptor source for this set is a female donor in good health, enrolled as a control in a pregnancy study. Each CDR3 is given with its conserved first and last residue. A D gene is named only where the DNA matches it firmly. The size of a clone is reported for some rows only, either as once, few or many, or as a class for expanded clones.

clone_size	d_call	v_call	j_call	cdr3_aa	cdr3_nt
.	.	TRBV14	TRBJ1-2	CASSPRRDLGYGYTF	TGTGCCAGCAGCCCTCGCCGGGATCTGGGCTATGGCTACACCTTC
.	.	TRBV7-3	TRBJ1-3	CASSSGDISGNTIYF	TGTGCCAGCAGCTCTGGCGACATCTCTGGAAACACCATATATTTT
.	.	TRBV5-6	TRBJ1-2	CASSLAENYGYTF	TGTGCCAGCAGCTTGGCGGAGAACTATGGCTACACCTTC
.	.	TRBV25-1	TRBJ1-1	CASSVTDLGTEAFF	TGTGCCAGCAGCGTGACGGACTTGGGGACTGAAGCTTTCTTT
.	TRBD2	TRBV14	TRBJ2-3	CASSLRLAPDTQYF	TGTGCCAGCAGCCTTAGACTAGCTCCCGATACGCAGTATTTT
few	.	TRBV29-1	TRBJ1-2	CSVEDTFYGYTF	TGCAGCGTCGAGGACACATTCTATGGCTACACCTTC
.	.	TRBV27	TRBJ2-3	CASSLREPDTQYF	TGTGCCAGCAGTTTAAGGGAGCCAGATACGCAGTATTTT
.	.	TRBV30	TRBJ2-7	CAWSVHTGTEQYF	TGTGCCTGGAGTGTACACACAGGGACCGAGCAGTACTTC
.	TRBD1	TRBV7-2	TRBJ2-7	CASSRVTGDEQYF	TGTGCCAGCAGCCGCGTAACAGGGGACGAGCAGTACTTC
.	TRBD1	TRBV10-3	TRBJ2-7	CAIMEKEDRESFYEQYF	TGTGCCATCATGGAAAAAGAAGACAGGGAGTCATTCTACGAGCAGTACTTC
.	TRBD1	TRBV13	TRBJ2-7	CASSVTGDLGEQYF	TGTGCCAGCAGCGTAACAGGGGATTTGGGCGAGCAGTACTTC
.	TRBD1	TRBV10-1	TRBJ1-2	CASHGQGAFFLWPCFLYGYTF	TGCGCCAGCCACGGACAGGGGGCTTTTTTTCTTTGGCCTTGTTTTTTGTATGGCTACACCTTC
.	TRBD1	TRBV4-2	TRBJ2-6	CASRDRASSGANVLTF	TGTGCCAGCAGGGACAGGGCCTCCTCTGGGGCCAACGTCCTGACTTTC
.	.	TRBV6-1	TRBJ1-1	CASSEGDSEAFF	TGTGCCAGCAGTGAGGGCGACAGTGAAGCTTTCTTT
.	TRBD2	TRBV6-1	TRBJ2-7	CASSGTSGSYEQYF	TGTGCCAGCAGTGGGACTAGCGGTTCCTACGAGCAGTACTTC
.	.	TRBV5-1	TRBJ1-1	CASSLAGVPEAFF	TGCGCCAGCAGCTTGGCCGGGGTCCCCGAAGCTTTCTTT
.	TRBD1	TRBV7-6	TRBJ1-1	CASSSETGDTEAFF	TGTGCCAGCAGCTCGGAGACAGGGGACACTGAAGCTTTCTTT
.	.	TRBV19	TRBJ1-1	CASRTENTEAFF	TGTGCCAGTCGAACAGAGAACACTGAAGCTTTCTTT
.	.	TRBV4-1	TRBJ2-7	CASSQDRIQVGEQYF	TGCGCCAGCAGCCAAGATAGGATCCAGGTAGGCGAGCAGTACTTC
.	.	TRBV29-1	TRBJ1-1	CSVEARRTEAFF	TGCAGCGTTGAAGCACGTCGGACTGAAGCTTTCTTT
.	TRBD1	TRBV27	TRBJ1-2	CASSFQGAGYGYTF	TGTGCCAGCAGTTTCCAGGGGGCTGGCTATGGCTACACCTTC
.	TRBD1	TRBV19	TRBJ1-2	CASSILDRGAYTF	TGTGCCAGTAGTATCCTGGACAGGGGGGCCTACACCTTC
.	TRBD2	TRBV5-1	TRBJ2-1	CASSLGGWGDEQFF	TGCGCCAGCAGCCTGGGAGGGTGGGGGGACGAGCAGTTCTTC
.	TRBD1	TRBV14	TRBJ2-7	CASSQEGTGLDEQYF	TGTGCCAGCAGCCAAGAGGGGACAGGGTTGGATGAGCAGTACTTC
.	.	TRBV2	TRBJ2-5	CASSEWVGSEETQYF	TGTGCCAGCAGTGAGTGGGTGGGTAGCGAGGAGACCCAGTACTTC
.	.	TRBV7-9	TRBJ2-7	CASSPGNLVEQYF	TGTGCCAGCAGCCCAGGAAATTTGGTCGAGCAGTACTTC
.	TRBD2	TRBV7-6	TRBJ2-1	CASSLDSGGANEQFF	TGTGCCAGCAGCTTAGATAGCGGGGGTGCCAATGAGCAGTTCTTC
.	TRBD2	TRBV5-1	TRBJ2-1	CASMPDIAGTRNNEQFF	TGCGCCAGCATGCCTGACATAGCGGGGACCCGAAACAATGAGCAGTTCTTC
.	.	TRBV7-9	TRBJ1-1	CASTTTEAFF	TGTGCCAGCACCACTACTGAAGCTTTCTTT